One sample yielded the 22 T cell receptor beta chains listed below, sequenced in a study of T cell responses to AZD1222 COVID-19 vaccine. Sequencing was performed with immunoSEQ multiplex PCR; in TCRdb, only in-frame clones are kept and a portion is missing. The repertoire consists of roughly 110,000 clones, with 90% occurring once and the leading ten covering under 8.5%. The input for sequencing was peripheral blood, taken 28 days after the second AZD1222 dose. The origin of the receptors is an adult who received the AZD1222 COVID-19 vaccine.

The rearrangement links TRBV6-5 to TRBJ1-1; D remains unclear. The CDR3 loop spans 11 amino acids. V lost 3 bases to trimming and J lost 5 bases, with 4 bases between them. CDR1 and CDR2 from the germline V gene are MNHEY and SVGAGI. CDR3 protein: CASSYMTEAFF. In DNA form, the CDR3 reads TGTGCCAGCAGTTATATGACTGAAGCTTTCTTT.

This chain joins TRBV7-9 and TRBJ2-3; possible D gene TRBD2, 6 bases. This CDR3 contains 16 residues. Germline V gene lookup returns CDR1 SEHNR and CDR2 FQNEAQ (reference sequence). Trimming left V 4 bases short and J 5 bases short, with 19 bases between. CDR3 sequence (DNA): TGTGCCAGCAGCTCCAGCGCCCTAGGGAGGATAGATACGCAGTATTTT. Translation: CASSSSALGRIDTQYF.

The CDR3 sequence is CASSPGLEGYTF. The CDR3, as DNA: TGTGCCAGCAGTCCGGGACTCGAAGGCTACACCTTC. The V and J genes are TRBV6-5 and TRBJ1-2, with D possibly matching TRBD1 (5 bases). There are 12 residues in the CDR3. The V end lost 5 bases, the J end lost 8 bases, and 12 bases lay between the germline ends. Germline V gene lookup returns CDR1 MNHEY and CDR2 SVGAGI.

This clone was counted a few times. V is TRBV12-3 or TRBV12-4 and J is TRBJ2-7; D remains unclear. This CDR3 has 12 amino acids. The V end was cut by 9 bases, the J end by 0 bases, with 9 bases between. The CDR3: CASAFSSYEQYF. As DNA, the CDR3 is TGTGCCAGTGCTTTTAGCTCCTACGAGCAGTACTTC.

The J gene is TRBJ1-1, the V gene TRBV29-1; D is unresolved. CDR1 is SQVTM and CDR2 is ANQGSEA in the germline V gene. V was pared by 4 bases and J by 1 base, with 13 bases between. The CDR3 runs to 14 residues. In nucleotides, the CDR3 is TGCAGCGTTGTGGTGTTGGGAGAGAACACTGAAGCTTTCTTT. Amino acids: CSVVVLGENTEAFF.

The chain uses TRBV6-5 and TRBJ2-7, with 8 bases identical to TRBD1. The CDR3 has 14 amino acids. After removal of 5 bases from V and 5 bases from J, the junction contained 8 bases not matched to a gene. In germline, CDR1 is MNHEY, CDR2 SVGAGI. In DNA, the CDR3 is TGTGCCAGCAGTCCCCGGACAGGGCGGGACGAGCAGTACTTC. It encodes CASSPRTGRDEQYF.

The chain carries TRBV18 and TRBJ1-4; D is possibly TRBD1 (5 bases). The germline gives CDR1 KGHSH, CDR2 LQKENI. Trimming removed 8 bases from V and 8 bases from J, with 12 bases in between. The CDR3 loop spans 12 amino acids. CDR3 amino acids: CASTRTREKLFF. As DNA, the CDR3 is TGTGCCAGCACCCGGACACGCGAAAAACTGTTTTTT. Together with reference TRBV18 and TRBJ1-4, the CDR3 gives the full variable domain: NAGVMQNPRHLVRRRGQEARLRCSPMKGHSHVYWYRQLPEEGLKFMVYLQKENIIDESGMPKERFSAEFPKEGPSILRIQQVVRGDSAAYFCASTRTREKLFFGSGTQLSVL.

The genes are TRBV9 and TRBJ1-5; D unresolved. The CDR3 has 14 residues. Germline V gene data show CDR1 as SGDLS and CDR2 as YYNGEE. Trimming left V 0 bases short and J 5 bases short, with 9 bases between. DNA for the CDR3: TGTGCCAGCAGCGTAGATGAGGGCTATCAGCCCCAGCATTTT. Its translation is CASSVDEGYQPQHF.

The genes are TRBV10-3 and TRBJ2-5, with D tentatively TRBD2 (6 bases). The CDR3 spans 13 residues. CDR1 and CDR2 (germline): ENHRY, SYGVKD. Trimming removed 3 bases at V and 4 bases at J, with 9 bases between. The CDR3 sequence: CAISDRGGETQYF. The CDR3 coding sequence is TGTGCCATCAGTGACCGGGGAGGAGAGACCCAGTACTTC.

V gene TRBV3-1 (or the pseudogene TRBV3-2) combines with J gene TRBJ1-1; no firm D call. Germline V gene lookup returns CDR1 LGHDT and CDR2 YNNKEL (reference sequence). With 5 bases removed from V and 1 base from J, the gap between germline ends came to 8 bases. The CDR3 covers 13 residues. The CDR3, as DNA: TGTGCCAGCAGCTACGAAAGGAACACTGAAGCTTTCTTT. This translates into CASSYERNTEAFF.

This sequence joins TRBV5-1 and TRBJ2-1; 11 bases agree with TRBD2. With V trimmed by 4 bases and J by 7 bases, 13 bases remained unmatched. Germline assignment: CDR1 SGHRS and CDR2 YFSETQ. The CDR3 has 17 amino acids. CDR3: CASSPALDSGGVNEQFF. DNA for the CDR3: TGCGCCAGCAGCCCAGCCCTAGATAGCGGGGGGGTTAATGAGCAGTTCTTC.

The rearrangement joins TRBV3-1 (or the pseudogene TRBV3-2) to TRBJ2-7, with TRBD2 identical over 12 bases. The CDR3 is 20 residues long. After removal of 4 bases from V and 0 bases from J, the junction contained 16 bases not matched to a gene. Germline V gives CDR1 LGHDT, CDR2 YNNKEL (reference sequence). The CDR3 nucleotides read TGTGCCAGCAGCCGAAGGCTAAGGCTAACTAGCGGGGGGAGCTCCTACGAGCAGTACTTC. Its protein is CASSRRLRLTSGGSSYEQYF.

The gene calls are TRBV15 and TRBJ1-6; tentatively, D is TRBD1 (6 bases). CDR3 length: 19 residues. The germline V gene has CDR1 LNHNV and CDR2 YYDKDF (reference sequence). The V end lost 2 bases, the J end lost 6 bases, and 23 bases lay between the germline ends. The chain's CDR3 is CATSRPRRTANDVNSPLHF. The CDR3, as DNA: TGTGCCACCAGCAGACCGCGAAGGACAGCCAACGATGTTAATTCACCCCTCCACTTT.

The genes are TRBV18 and TRBJ1-2; TRBD1 matches at 8 bases. The CDR3 is 14 amino acids. The J segment lost 2 bases and the V segment lost 4 bases, leaving 3 bases of the junction unmatched. Germline V gene lookup returns CDR1 KGHSH and CDR2 LQKENI. The CDR3, as DNA: TGTGCCAGCTCACAAAACAGGGGGAACTATGGCTACACCTTC. Translation gives CASSQNRGNYGYTF.

The CDR3 bases are TGTGCCAGCAGTTACTCGGACGTGGGAGGCTACACCTTC. Its protein is CASSYSDVGGYTF. This chain links TRBV6-5 with TRBJ1-2; D not certain. The CDR3 totals 13 residues. The V gene lost 0 bases and the J gene lost 8 bases, with 10 bases spanning the gap. The germline gives CDR1 MNHEY, CDR2 SVGAGI.

The V gene is TRBV2, the J gene TRBJ2-7; D ambiguous. Germline V lookup: CDR1 SNHLY, CDR2 FYNNEI. The CDR3 is made up of 11 amino acids. V was clipped by 6 bases and J by 7 bases, with 10 bases between them. DNA for the CDR3: TGTGCCAGCAGCCTAGTGAGGGAGCAGTACTTC. Protein: CASSLVREQYF.

This sequence joins TRBV3-1 (or the pseudogene TRBV3-2) and TRBJ2-3, with 7 bases matching TRBD2. V lost 4 bases and J lost 3; bases outside the gene matches: 4. The germline V gene has CDR1 LGHDT and CDR2 YNNKEL (reference sequence). The CDR3 loop spans 14 amino acids. The CDR3 nucleotides are TGTGCCAGCAGCCCCCCCGGGGGGACAGATACGCAGTATTTT. This codes for CASSPPGGTDTQYF.

V is TRBV7-2 and J is TRBJ2-7, with D tentatively TRBD2 (6 bases). Germline lookup yields CDR1 SGHTA and CDR2 FQGNSA. CDR3 length: 13 amino acids. The germline V and J ends were trimmed by 5 bases and 5 bases, with 13 bases remaining between them. DNA for the CDR3: TGTGCCAGCAGCGTGCAACTAGCCCACGAGCAGTACTTC. Translating it yields CASSVQLAHEQYF.

The V gene is TRBV18, the J gene TRBJ1-5; D remains ambiguous. CDR1 is KGHSH and CDR2 is LQKENI in the germline V gene. With 2 bases removed from V and 6 bases from J, the gap between germline ends came to 8 bases. The CDR3 has 13 residues. CDR3 coding DNA: TGTGCCAGCTCACCAGACAAGGTTCAGCCCCAGCATTTT. Translation: CASSPDKVQPQHF.

The V call is TRBV24-1, the J call TRBJ2-5, with D unclear. The CDR3 runs to 12 residues. The V gene's germline CDR1 is KGHDR and CDR2 SFDVKD. V was clipped by 10 bases and J by 6 bases, with 14 bases between them. CDR3 amino acids: CATSRSGKTQYF. CDR3 coding DNA: TGTGCCACGTCCAGGTCTGGAAAGACCCAGTACTTC.

This clone is termed medium-sized. The chain couples TRBV7-8 to TRBJ1-1, with D unclear. The V gene lost 5 bases and the J gene lost 10 bases, with 17 bases spanning the gap. The V gene's germline CDR1 is SGHVS and CDR2 FQNEAQ. The length of the CDR3 is 13 residues. Written as DNA, the CDR3 is TGTGCCAGCAGCCCTCTGACTTTGTGGGGAGCTTTCTTT. It codes for CASSPLTLWGAFF.

This rearrangement joins TRBV27 to TRBJ1-1, with D perhaps matching TRBD1 (5 bases). CDR3 length: 14 amino acids. Deletions cut 10 bases from V and 2 bases from J, with 17 bases between. The germline V gene has CDR1 MNHEY and CDR2 SMNVEV (reference sequence). The CDR3 bases are TGTGCCACCTCCAGACAGTTCTCAAACACTGAAGCTTTCTTT. Translating it yields CATSRQFSNTEAFF.